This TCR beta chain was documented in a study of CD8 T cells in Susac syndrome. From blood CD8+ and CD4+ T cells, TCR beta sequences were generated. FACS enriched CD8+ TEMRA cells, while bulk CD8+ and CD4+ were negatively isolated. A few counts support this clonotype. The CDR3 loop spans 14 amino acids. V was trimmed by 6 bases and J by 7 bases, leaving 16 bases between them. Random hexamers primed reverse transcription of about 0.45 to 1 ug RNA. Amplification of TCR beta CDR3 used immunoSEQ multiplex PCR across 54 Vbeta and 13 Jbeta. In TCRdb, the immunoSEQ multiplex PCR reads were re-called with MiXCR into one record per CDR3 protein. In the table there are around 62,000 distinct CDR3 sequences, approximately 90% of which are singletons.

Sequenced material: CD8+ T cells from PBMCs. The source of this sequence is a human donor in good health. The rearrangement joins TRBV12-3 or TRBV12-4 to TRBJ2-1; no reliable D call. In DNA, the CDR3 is TGTGCCAGCAGCCCCCCCCGCCACGGAAATGAGCAGTTCTTC. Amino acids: CASSPPRHGNEQFF.